This T cell receptor beta chain was documented in a study of blood T cell repertoires in COVID-19. Per the germline V gene, CDR1 is PRHDT and CDR2 is FYEKMQ (reference sequence). This CDR3 region has 13 residues. The V gene lost 5 bases and the J gene lost 1 base, with 8 bases spanning the gap. Clones were read by immunoSEQ multiplex PCR, and TCRdb kept only the in-frame ones, dropping some. The top ten hold about 1.9% of the sample, which has roughly 250,000 clones, about nine tenths seen once. This clone was seen a single time. This sequence originates from a woman younger than 30 who had recovered from COVID-19. Sequenced: PBMCs or T cells enriched from blood (not recorded which). V and J are TRBV13 and TRBJ1-1, with D perhaps TRBD1 (5 bases). The CDR3 here is CASSRTGNTEAFF. CDR3 nucleotides: TGTGCCAGCAGCCGTACAGGGAACACTGAAGCTTTCTTT.